This passage covers 18 T cell receptor beta chains from one sample sequenced in a study of metastatic and nonmetastatic thyroid tumors. TCRdb re-clonotyped the PCR reads through MiXCR. The profile shows roughly 23,000 clones, roughly 18% of them singletons. No patient received treatment before thyroid surgery. Material: adjacent normal tissue. These receptors originate from a male donor with papillary thyroid cancer or a benign thyroid nodule (not recorded which). Some clones in this sample may be carry-over from other donors' samples.

By proportion, this clone is medium-sized (0.01 to 0.1%). The chain uses TRBV6-5 and TRBJ1-4, with a weak D call TRBD1 (5 bases). Germline V gene sequence: CDR1 MNHEY, CDR2 SVGAGI. The V end was cut by 0 bases, the J end by 8 bases, with 10 bases between. The CDR3 is 14 residues long. CDR3 in DNA: TGTGCCAGCAGTTACTCGGGGGGGAGGGAAAAACTGTTTTTT. Protein sequence: CASSYSGGREKLFF.

There are many counts of this clone. This sequence joins TRBV27 and TRBJ2-1; 11 positions match TRBD2. The CDR3 has 17 amino acids. Trimming took 5 bases from V and 1 from J; bases not matched to a gene: 7. Germline loops: CDR1 MNHEY, CDR2 SMNVEV (reference sequence). Written as DNA, the CDR3 is TGTGCCAGCAGTGCAGGACTAGCGGGTCTATCCTACAATGAGCAGTTCTTC. Translation: CASSAGLAGLSYNEQFF.

This clone has at least ten counts. The CDR3 sequence is CASTGGSINEKLFF. The CDR3 DNA is TGTGCCAGCACCGGGGGGTCTATTAATGAAAAACTGTTTTTT. The rearrangement uses TRBV2 and TRBJ1-4; maybe TRBD1 (5 bases). Germline-derived CDR1 and CDR2 are SNHLY and FYNNEI. V lost 7 bases to trimming and J lost 4 bases, with 13 bases between them. The CDR3 runs 14 residues.

Notes on this clone: Given a much more abundant clone one base away, this may be a read error. J is TRBJ1-2 and V is TRBV29-1, with D uncertain. This CDR3 contains 14 residues. Germline loops: CDR1 SQVTM, CDR2 ANQGSEA. V was cut by 6 bases and J by 6 bases, with 20 bases left in between. The DNA of the CDR3 is TGCAGCGTCGCCGCCCAGAGTACAGATAATGGCTACACCTTC. This sequence encodes CSVAAQSTDNGYTF.

This clone is categorized as medium-sized. The chain is built from TRBV6-1 and TRBJ2-2; D tentatively reads TRBD1 or TRBD2 (6 bases each). Germline V CDR1 and CDR2: MNHNS, SASEGT. CDR3 length equals 15 residues. The V gene lost 8 bases and the J gene lost 5 bases, with 18 bases spanning the gap. The CDR3 DNA sequence: TGTGCCAGCGAGCTGGGGGGCGCGGGGACCGGGGAGCTGTTTTTT. Protein product: CASELGGAGTGELFF.

By share of the sample, this clone is medium-sized (0.01 to 0.1%). The gene calls are TRBV28 and TRBJ1-5; 7 positions agree with TRBD1. The CDR3 is 15 residues long. Germline CDR1 is MDHEN and CDR2 is SYDVKM. J lost 6 bases, V lost 2 bases, and 7 bases had no gene match. The CDR3 region has the DNA TGTGCCAGCAGTTTAGGGGGGGCAGGGGGTCAGCCCCAGCATTTT. Protein product: CASSLGGAGGQPQHF.

Remarks on this clone: This may stem from a read error, because a much larger clone lies one nucleotide away. The chain uses TRBV4-2 and TRBJ1-3; weak D call: TRBD1 (6 bases). Looked up from germline, CDR1 is LGHNA and CDR2 is YNFKEQ. This CDR3 contains 17 residues. The CDR3 nucleotides read TGTGCCAGCGGCCAAGATGCTTTGGGACACCCTGGAAACACCATATATTTT. As protein: CASGQDALGHPGNTIYF.

This clone qualifies as medium-sized. The V and J genes are TRBV20-1 and TRBJ1-6; 8 bases align to TRBD1. The CDR3 is 13 residues long. Germline trimming cut 6 bases from V and 8 bases from J; bases unmatched to any gene: 6. Germline V gene lookup returns CDR1 DFQATT and CDR2 SNEGSKA (reference sequence). The CDR3 bases are TGCAGTGCCCACGGACAGGGAGATTCACCCCTCCACTTT. Residues: CSAHGQGDSPLHF.

This clone was seen a handful of times. The J gene is TRBJ2-5, the V gene TRBV5-1; no clear D gene. Germline lookup yields CDR1 SGHRS and CDR2 YFSETQ. V lost 4 bases and J lost 5, with 6 bases in between. This CDR3 has 11 amino acids. The DNA of the CDR3 is TGCGCCAGCAGCCCCAGGGAGACCCAGTACTTC. Amino acid sequence: CASSPRETQYF.

In its sample, this clone was seen many times. The rearrangement joins TRBV19 to TRBJ1-5, with D possibly matching TRBD1 (5 bases). The germline CDR1 and CDR2 sequences are LNHDA and SQIVND (reference sequence). The CDR3 contains 14 residues. Trimming took off 6 bases at V and 4 bases at J, with 13 bases between the two ends. CDR3 coding DNA: TGTGCCAGTAGGTCGCGGGGCGGGAATCAGCCCCAGCATTTT. Its protein product is CASRSRGGNQPQHF.

About this clone: The sample carries other DNA sequences with the same CDR3. This chain's CDR3 is CSARIDRGNSGNTIYF. The CDR3, as DNA: TGCAGTGCCAGGATCGACAGGGGGAACTCTGGAAACACCATATATTTT. This chain links TRBV20-1 with TRBJ1-3, with 9 bases aligning to TRBD1. After removal of 6 bases from V and 0 bases from J, the junction contained 9 bases not matched to a gene. Germline lookup yields CDR1 DFQATT and CDR2 SNEGSKA (reference sequence). The CDR3 is 16 amino acids.

This sequence joins TRBV20-1 and TRBJ2-7, with 9 bases fitting TRBD1. The germline V gene encodes CDR1 DFQATT and CDR2 SNEGSKA (reference sequence). The CDR3 length is 16 residues. J was trimmed by 2 bases and V by 4 bases; bases with no gene match: 12. The DNA of the CDR3 is TGCAGTGCTAAAAAACAGGGGGCGTGGGGTGCCTACGAGCAGTACTTC. It codes for CSAKKQGAWGAYEQYF.

This clone has ten or more counts. This chain joins TRBV3-1 and TRBJ2-5; possible D gene TRBD2, 5 bases. The V gene's germline CDR1 is LGHDT and CDR2 YNNKEL (reference sequence). The CDR3 contains 14 residues. The V end was cut by 0 bases, the J end by 5 bases, with 10 bases between. As DNA, the CDR3 is TGTGCCAGCAGCCAAGAAGGTAGGAGGGAGACCCAGTACTTC. This codes for CASSQEGRRETQYF.

This clone turned up a few times. The chain is built from TRBV19 and TRBJ1-2; D is perhaps TRBD1 (6 bases). Germline CDR1 and CDR2: LNHDA and SQIVND (reference sequence). CDR3 length equals 14 residues. Trimming took off 3 bases at V and 6 bases at J, with 14 bases between the two ends. In DNA form, the CDR3 reads TGTGCCAGTAGTATGGCGGACAGTGCCCATGGCTACACCTTC. It yields the protein CASSMADSAHGYTF.

This clone was seen repeatedly, ten times or more. V gene TRBV7-9 combines with J gene TRBJ2-4; no definite D call. The V end was cut by 4 bases, the J end by 0 bases, with 10 bases between. The CDR3 has 15 amino acids. Germline CDR1 reads SEHNR; CDR2 reads FQNEAQ (reference sequence). The CDR3 spells CASSSPGLAKNIQYF. CDR3 DNA sequence: TGTGCCAGCAGCTCCCCTGGGCTAGCCAAAAACATTCAGTACTTC.

The CDR3 DNA reads as TGTGCCAGCATGTGGGAAACCCCCTTCTCTTACGAGCAGTACTTC. This translates into CASMWETPFSYEQYF. V and J are TRBV7-9 and TRBJ2-7; the D is unclear. Trimming removed 7 bases at V and 4 bases at J, with 20 bases between. The CDR3 runs 15 residues. Per the germline V gene, CDR1 is SEHNR and CDR2 is FQNEAQ (reference sequence).

This clone appeared many times. V and J are TRBV30 and TRBJ2-1, with no clear D. The CDR3 has 11 residues. Germline V gives CDR1 GTSNPN, CDR2 SVGIG (reference sequence). Between the trimmed V and J ends, which lost 0 bases and 9 bases, there was a span of 6 bases. This CDR3 reads CAWSVLSEQFF. CDR3 sequence (DNA): TGTGCCTGGAGTGTACTCAGTGAGCAGTTCTTC.

Worth noting for this clone: A read error is possible here, since a much larger clone lies one base away. Likely a read error: the CDR3 ends without its conserved phenylalanine or tryptophan. The V call is TRBV28, the J call TRBJ2-1; a possible D gene is TRBD2 (6 bases). Germline V gene sequence: CDR1 MDHEN, CDR2 SYDVKM. This CDR3 contains 10 residues. CDR3 nucleotides: TGTGTCAGCGGGCGGGGTGAGCAGTTCGTC. It translates to CVSGRGEQFV.